This T cell receptor (beta chain) derives from a study of regulatory T cells in long-lasting Graves disease (dated by TCRdb to the early 2020s). Looking at the study overall: Antithyroid drugs had been taken for less than 3 months by newly diagnosed Graves' disease patients. Persistent Graves' disease patients were compared with newly diagnosed Graves' disease patients by peripheral blood TCR sequencing and RNA sequencing. The study was registered as a clinical trial and conducted in China. TCR sequencing covered 13 persistent and 20 or so newly diagnosed Graves' disease patients, 33 samples in total. Study-wide findings and limitations: Persistent patients shared more public clonotypes among themselves (2,741) than newly diagnosed patients did (roughly 920). The authors noted that the small sample size was a limitation that may lower accuracy. Only peripheral blood was studied, because thyroid tissue, the primary lesion, was inaccessible. Preferential use of TRBV28, TRBJ1-2 and TRBJ2-5 was observed in persistent disease, whereas TRBV20-1 and TRBJ2-1 were favored in newly diagnosed disease. Compared with newly diagnosed patients, persistent Graves' disease patients had lower TCR Shannon entropy and fewer highly expanded clones, which suggests clonal expansion. Only the TCR beta chain was sequenced and analyzed.

The library was prepared using multiplex PCR. Sequencing took place on an Illumina HiSeq 4000. TCR beta libraries were built with iRepertoire HTBI primers and Arm-PCR amplification of CDR3 regions. Gel purification was performed on PCR products prior to sequencing. In the authors' own workflow: Gene usage analysis of CDR3 amino acid clonotypes relied on the 60 or so TRBV and about 15 TRBJ segments identified across samples. COPE and FqMerger were used to merge the filtered high-quality paired reads into contigs. BLAST was used to align contigs to IMGT TRBV, TRBD and TRBJ reference genes, and CDR3 was defined according to IMGT. Highly expanded clones were defined as clonotypes with a frequency above 0.1%. Shannon entropy was used to measure repertoire diversity, and the Gini coefficient was used to measure V-J evenness. Clonotypes shared by more than one individual were considered public. Starting from the raw public reads, TCRdb applied fastp trimming at Q25, assembled clones with MiXCR and retained in-frame beta chains. Rows with a matching CDR3 protein are joined into one entry that keeps the most common DNA and genes. TCRdb, rather than the study authors, made the V and J calls. This sample comprises 300,000 to 400,000 distinct CDR3 sequences, 15% to 20% of them detected only once. About 40% of the sample belongs to the ten largest clones.

The sample's time point label is to be understood as: newly diagnosed GD, antithyroid drugs for less than 3 months. For both TCR sequencing and RNA sequencing, RNA was extracted from PBMCs using TRIzol. The diagnosis of Graves' disease was made according to American Thyroid Association guidelines. Recruitment of patients was carried out at an endocrinology department in Xi'an, China. From each patient, nine milliliters of peripheral blood was collected into an EDTA anticoagulant tube. PBMCs were isolated by Ficoll Paque Plus density gradient separation without further T cell sorting. RNA quality was checked with an Agilent 2100 Bioanalyzer and agarose gel, and concentration with a NanoDrop 2000. With respect to this clonotype: Its antigen target is currently unknown. Per-nucleotide qualities are absent, and no much larger clonotype sits a single base away.

Looking up the germline V gene yields CDR1 SNHLY and CDR2 FYNNEI. V is pared back by 5 bases and J by 6 bases, with 14 bases lying between the germline termini. The CDR3 goes from the cysteine to the phenylalanine over 14 residues. Left in the record is the CDR3 DNA by itself, 42 bases read in frame from the first base. Material: peripheral blood mononuclear cells (PBMCs), obtained at new diagnosis, from a patient treated with antithyroid drugs. In this chain, TRBV2 is recombined with TRBJ1-5, and the D gene may be TRBD1, 5 bases matching. This TCR was sampled from a female donor with Graves disease. The CDR3 amino acid sequence is: CASSFSVGLQPQHF. The DNA sequence is TGTGCCAGCAGTTTTTCCGTGGGGCTTCAGCCCCAGCATTTT.